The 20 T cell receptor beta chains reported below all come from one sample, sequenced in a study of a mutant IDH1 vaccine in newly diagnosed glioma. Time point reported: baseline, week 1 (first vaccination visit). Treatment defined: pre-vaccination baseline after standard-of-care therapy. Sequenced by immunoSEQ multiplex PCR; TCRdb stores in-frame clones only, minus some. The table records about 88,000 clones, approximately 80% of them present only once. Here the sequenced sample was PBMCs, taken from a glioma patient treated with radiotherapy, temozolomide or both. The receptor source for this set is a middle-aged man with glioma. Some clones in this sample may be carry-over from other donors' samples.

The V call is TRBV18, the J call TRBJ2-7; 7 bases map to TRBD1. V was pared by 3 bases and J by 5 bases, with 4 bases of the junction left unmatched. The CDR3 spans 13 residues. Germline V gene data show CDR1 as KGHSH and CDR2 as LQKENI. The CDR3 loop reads CASSPYRGDEQYF. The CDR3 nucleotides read TGTGCCAGCTCACCCTACAGGGGCGACGAGCAGTACTTC.

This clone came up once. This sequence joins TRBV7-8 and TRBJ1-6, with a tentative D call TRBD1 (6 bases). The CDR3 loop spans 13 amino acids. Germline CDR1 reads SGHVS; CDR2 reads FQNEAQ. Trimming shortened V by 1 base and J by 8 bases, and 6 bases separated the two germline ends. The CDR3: CASSLEGDSPLHF. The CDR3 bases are TGTGCCAGCAGCTTAGAGGGGGATTCACCCCTCCACTTT.

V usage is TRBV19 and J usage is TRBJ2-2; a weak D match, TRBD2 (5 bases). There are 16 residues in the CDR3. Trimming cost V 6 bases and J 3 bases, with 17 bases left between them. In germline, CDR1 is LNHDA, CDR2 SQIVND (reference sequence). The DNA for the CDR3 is TGTGCCAGTAGCCGAAAACGGGGAAAGGACACCGGGGAGCTGTTTTTT. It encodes CASSRKRGKDTGELFF.

The CDR3 region is CASSWGLNTGELFF. The CDR3 DNA is TGTGCCAGCAGTTGGGGACTCAACACCGGGGAGCTGTTTTTT. V gene TRBV6-6 combines with J gene TRBJ2-2, with a tentative D call TRBD2 (6 bases). Between the trimmed V and J ends, which lost 4 bases and 2 bases, there was a span of 8 bases. The CDR3 length is 14 residues. Per germline, CDR1 MNHNY and CDR2 SVGAGI (reference sequence).

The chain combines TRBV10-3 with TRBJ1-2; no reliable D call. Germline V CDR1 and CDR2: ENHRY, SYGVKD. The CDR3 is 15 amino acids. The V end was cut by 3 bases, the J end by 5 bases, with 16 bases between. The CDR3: CAISDPGRQAYGYTF. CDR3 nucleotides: TGTGCCATCAGTGATCCCGGACGGCAAGCATATGGCTACACCTTC.

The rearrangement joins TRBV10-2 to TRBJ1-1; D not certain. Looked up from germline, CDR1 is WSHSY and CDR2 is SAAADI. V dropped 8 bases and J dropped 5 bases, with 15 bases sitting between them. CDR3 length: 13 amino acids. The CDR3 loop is CASSKNMGTEAFF. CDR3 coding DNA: TGCGCCAGCTCGAAAAACATGGGGACTGAAGCTTTCTTT.

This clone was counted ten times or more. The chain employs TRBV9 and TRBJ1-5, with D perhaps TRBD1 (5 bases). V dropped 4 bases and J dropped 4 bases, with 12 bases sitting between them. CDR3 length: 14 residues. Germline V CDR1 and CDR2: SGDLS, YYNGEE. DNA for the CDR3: TGTGCCAGCAGCCCCGACAGTGTTAATCAGCCCCAGCATTTT. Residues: CASSPDSVNQPQHF.

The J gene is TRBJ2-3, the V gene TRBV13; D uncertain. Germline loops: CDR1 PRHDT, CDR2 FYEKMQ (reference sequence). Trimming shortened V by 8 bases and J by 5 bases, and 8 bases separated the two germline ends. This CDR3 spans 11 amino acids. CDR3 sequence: CASFVRDTQYF. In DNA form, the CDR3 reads TGTGCCAGCTTCGTCAGAGATACGCAGTATTTT.

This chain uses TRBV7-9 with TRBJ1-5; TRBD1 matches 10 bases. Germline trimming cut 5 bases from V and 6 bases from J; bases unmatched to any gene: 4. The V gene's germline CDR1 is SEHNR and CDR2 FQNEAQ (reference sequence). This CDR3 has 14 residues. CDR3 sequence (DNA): TGTGCCAGCAGCCCGGGGACAGGGGTTCAGCCCCAGCATTTT. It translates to CASSPGTGVQPQHF.

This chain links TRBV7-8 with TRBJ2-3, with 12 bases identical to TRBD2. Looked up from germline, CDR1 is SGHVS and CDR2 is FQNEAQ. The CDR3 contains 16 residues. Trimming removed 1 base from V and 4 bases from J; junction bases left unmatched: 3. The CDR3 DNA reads TGTGCCAGCAGCTTAGGATCTAGCGGGGGGGCAGATACGCAGTATTTT. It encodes CASSLGSSGGADTQYF. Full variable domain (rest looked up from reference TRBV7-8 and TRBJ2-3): GAGVSQSPRYKVAKRGQDVALRCDPISGHVSLFWYQQALGQGPEFLTYFQNEAQLDKSGLPSDRFFAERPEGSVSTLKIQRTQQEDSAVYLCASSLGSSGGADTQYFGPGTRLTVL.

CDR3: CATRTGTSDTGELFF. CDR3 in DNA: TGTGCCACCCGAACCGGGACTAGCGACACCGGGGAGCTGTTTTTT. The chain recombines TRBV19 with TRBJ2-2; TRBD2 matches at 10 bases. The CDR3 is 15 residues long. J lost 3 bases, V lost 10 bases, and 8 bases had no gene match. CDR1 and CDR2 from the germline V gene are LNHDA and SQIVND (reference sequence).

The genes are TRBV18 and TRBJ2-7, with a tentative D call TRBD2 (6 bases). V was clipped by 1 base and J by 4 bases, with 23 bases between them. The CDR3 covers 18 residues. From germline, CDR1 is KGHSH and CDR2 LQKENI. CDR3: CASSPRFNSEKAGYEQYF. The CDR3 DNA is TGTGCCAGCTCACCACGCTTCAACAGCGAGAAGGCGGGATACGAGCAGTACTTC.

The CDR3 sequence is CTSSQEPYSPDTGELFF. The CDR3 nucleotides read TGCACCAGCAGCCAGGAACCATACTCCCCCGACACCGGGGAGCTGTTTTTT. V and J are TRBV1 and TRBJ2-2. TRBV1 corresponds to a pseudogene. CDR3 length: 17 amino acids.

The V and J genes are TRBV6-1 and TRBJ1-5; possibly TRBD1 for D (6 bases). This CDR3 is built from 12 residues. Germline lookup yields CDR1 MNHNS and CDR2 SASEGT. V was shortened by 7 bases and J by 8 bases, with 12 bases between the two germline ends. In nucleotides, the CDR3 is TGTGCCAGCACGCGGGGGCAGGAGCCCCAGCATTTT. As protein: CASTRGQEPQHF.

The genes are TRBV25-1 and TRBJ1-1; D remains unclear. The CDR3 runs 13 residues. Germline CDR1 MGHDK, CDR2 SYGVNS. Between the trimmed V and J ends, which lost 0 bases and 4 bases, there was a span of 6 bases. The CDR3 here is CASSEYRLTEAFF. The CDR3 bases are TGTGCCAGCAGTGAATACCGCCTCACTGAAGCTTTCTTT. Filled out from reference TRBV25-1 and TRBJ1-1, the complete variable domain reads EADIYQTPRYLVIGTGKKITLECSQTMGHDKMYWYQQDPGMELHLIHYSYGVNSTEKGDLSSESTVSRIRTEHFPLTLESARPSHTSQYLCASSEYRLTEAFFGQGTRLTVV.

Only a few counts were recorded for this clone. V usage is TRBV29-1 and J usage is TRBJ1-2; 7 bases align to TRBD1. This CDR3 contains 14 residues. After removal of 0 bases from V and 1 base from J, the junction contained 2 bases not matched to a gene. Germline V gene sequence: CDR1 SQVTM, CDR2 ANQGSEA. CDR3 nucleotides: TGCAGCGTTGAAGAGGACAGGCGTAACTATGGCTACACCTTC. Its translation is CSVEEDRRNYGYTF.

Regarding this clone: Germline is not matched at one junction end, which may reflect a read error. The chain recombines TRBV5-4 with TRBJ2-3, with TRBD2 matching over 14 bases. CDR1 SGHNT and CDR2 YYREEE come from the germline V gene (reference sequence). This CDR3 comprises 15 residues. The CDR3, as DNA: TGTGCCAGCAGCCCGACTAGCGGGGGGGTAGATGCGCAGTATTTT. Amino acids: CASSPTSGGVDAQYF.

The CDR3 loop reads CASSNRQSTDTQYF. CDR3 in DNA: TGTGCCAGCAGCAATAGACAGAGCACAGATACGCAGTATTTT. The chain carries TRBV6-1 and TRBJ2-3; D is possibly TRBD1 (5 bases). The CDR3 is 14 amino acids. Trimming stripped 6 bases from V and 0 bases from J, with 10 bases between. Germline V gives CDR1 MNHNS, CDR2 SASEGT.

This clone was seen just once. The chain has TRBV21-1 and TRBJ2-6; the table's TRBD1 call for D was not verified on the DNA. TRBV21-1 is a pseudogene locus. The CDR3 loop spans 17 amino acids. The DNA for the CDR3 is TGTGCCAGCAGCAAAGCGACCACAGGGACTGGGGCCAACGTCCTGACTTTC. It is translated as CASSKATTGTGANVLTF.

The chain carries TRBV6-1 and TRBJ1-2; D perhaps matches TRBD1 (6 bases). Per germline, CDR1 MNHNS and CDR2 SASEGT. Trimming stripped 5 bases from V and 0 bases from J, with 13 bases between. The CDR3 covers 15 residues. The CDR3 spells CASSSGHLANYGYTF. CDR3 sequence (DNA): TGTGCCAGCAGTTCGGGACACCTCGCTAACTATGGCTACACCTTC.